The 17 T cell receptor beta chains given below trace back to one sample, sequenced in a study of blood T cell repertoires in COVID-19. Repertoires were generated with immunoSEQ multiplex PCR, while TCRdb's copy carries only in-frame clones and drops some. The repertoire includes a few hundred thousand clones, approximately 85% of them detected once, and around 7.8% sits in the top ten. The sequencing input was peripheral blood. These receptors originate from a human donor in a cohort sampled during active COVID-19.

The rearrangement joins TRBV6-5 to TRBJ1-3, with D tentatively TRBD1 (5 bases). V lost 8 bases and J lost 1, with 9 bases in between. Per germline, CDR1 MNHEY and CDR2 SVGAGI. CDR3 length: 13 amino acids. CDR3 in amino acids: CASWGLSGNTIYF. The CDR3 nucleotides read TGTGCCAGCTGGGGCTTATCTGGAAACACCATATATTTT.

The chain uses TRBV19 and TRBJ2-1; 7 bases match TRBD1. Germline trimming cut 6 bases from V and 7 bases from J; bases unmatched to any gene: 6. CDR3 length: 13 amino acids. Germline loops: CDR1 LNHDA, CDR2 SQIVND (reference sequence). In DNA form, the CDR3 reads TGTGCCAGTAGGACCACAGGGGAAAATGAGCAGTTCTTC. It yields the protein CASRTTGENEQFF.

The chain links TRBV19 to TRBJ2-7; D remains unclear. Trimming pared 3 bases from V and 0 bases from J, leaving 15 bases between. CDR1 is LNHDA, CDR2 SQIVND, per germline (reference sequence). This CDR3 spans 16 amino acids. The DNA for the CDR3 is TGTGCCAGTAGTATCTCGGTAGGAAGGAGCTCCTACGAGCAGTACTTC. Protein: CASSISVGRSSYEQYF.

The chain recombines TRBV3-1 (or the pseudogene TRBV3-2) with TRBJ2-1, with TRBD2 matching over 7 bases. The CDR3 extends over 17 amino acids. V shed 2 bases and J 3 bases; nucleotides not matched to a gene: 10. Germline CDR1 reads LGHDT; CDR2 reads YNNKEL (reference sequence). In DNA, the CDR3 is TGTGCCAGCAGCCAACCTGTAGGGACTATCAACTACAATGAGCAGTTCTTC. Translated, it gives CASSQPVGTINYNEQFF.

Regarding this clone: Distinct nucleotide sequences in the sample also encode this CDR3. The gene calls are TRBV5-1 and TRBJ1-1; tentative D call: TRBD1 (5 bases). V lost 3 bases and J 3 bases, leaving 9 bases between the germline ends. In germline, CDR1 is SGHRS, CDR2 YFSETQ. CDR3 length: 13 residues. CDR3 nucleotides: TGCGCCAGCAGCTCGCAGGGTTACACTGAAGCTTTCTTT. It codes for CASSSQGYTEAFF.

The chain couples TRBV6-5 to TRBJ1-2, with 7 bases lining up with TRBD1. Germline V gene data show CDR1 as MNHEY and CDR2 as SVGAGI. V shed 5 bases and J 8 bases; nucleotides not matched to a gene: 14. The length of the CDR3 is 15 residues. The CDR3 DNA follows: TGTGCCAGCAGTACCTTCACTGACAGGGAATCAGGCTACACCTTC. Residues: CASSTFTDRESGYTF.

The genes are TRBV5-6 and TRBJ1-1; D remains unclear. Germline assignment: CDR1 SGHDT and CDR2 YYEEEE. The CDR3 length is 12 residues. Trimming took off 4 bases at V and 6 bases at J, with 10 bases between the two ends. CDR3 protein: CASSLNSPEAFF. The CDR3 nucleotides are TGTGCCAGCAGCCTAAACTCTCCTGAAGCTTTCTTT. Full variable domain (remainder filled in from reference TRBV5-6 and TRBJ1-1): DAGVTQSPTHLIKTRGQQVTLRCSPKSGHDTVSWYQQALGQGPQFIFQYYEEEERQRGNFPDRFSGHQFPNYSSELNVNALLLGDSALYLCASSLNSPEAFFGQGTRLTVV.

The chain combines TRBV14 with TRBJ2-1; D not certain. The CDR3 runs to 13 residues. The V and J ends lost 0 bases and 2 bases respectively, with 2 bases between them. In germline, CDR1 is SGHDN, CDR2 FVKESK. CDR3 DNA: TGTGCCAGCAGCCAAGACACCTACAATGAGCAGTTCTTC. This gives the protein CASSQDTYNEQFF.

The sample holds a few counts of this clone. The rearrangement links TRBV2 to TRBJ1-2; 7 nucleotides agree with TRBD1. V lost 5 bases, J lost 1 base, and 1 base stayed unmatched. Germline values: CDR1 SNHLY, CDR2 FYNNEI. This CDR3 is built from 13 residues. The DNA for the CDR3 is TGTGCCAGCAGTCAGGGGGTTAACTATGGCTACACCTTC. Translated: CASSQGVNYGYTF.

This chain uses TRBV10-3 with TRBJ2-7; TRBD1 matches at 8 bases. The CDR3 sequence is 15 residues long. V trimming: 5 bases; J trimming: 2 bases; junction bases outside the gene matches: 8. Germline-derived CDR1 and CDR2 are ENHRY and SYGVKD. The CDR3: CAISFNRGETYEQYF. The CDR3 DNA follows: TGTGCCATCAGTTTTAACAGGGGGGAGACCTACGAGCAGTACTTC.

The chain recombines TRBV7-2 with TRBJ2-7; possibly TRBD1 for D (5 bases). The V gene's germline CDR1 is SGHTA and CDR2 FQGNSA. The CDR3 spans 15 residues. V was cut by 2 bases and J by 3 bases, with 14 bases left in between. CDR3 sequence: CASSLWGASNYEQYF. The CDR3 DNA reads TGTGCCAGCAGCTTATGGGGCGCCTCAAACTACGAGCAGTACTTC.

The rearrangement uses TRBV7-9 and TRBJ2-2, with TRBD1 identical over 7 bases. Unmatched junction bases numbered 2, after V lost 3 bases and J lost 4 bases. The CDR3 contains 14 residues. In germline, CDR1 is SEHNR, CDR2 FQNEAQ (reference sequence). The DNA of the CDR3 is TGTGCCAGCAGCTTGGGACAGCCCACCGGGGAGCTGTTTTTT. Its protein product is CASSLGQPTGELFF. The variable domain in full, completed from reference TRBV7-9 and TRBJ2-2, reads DTGVSQNPRHKITKRGQNVTFRCDPISEHNRLYWYRQTLGQGPEFLTYFQNEAQLEKSRLLSDRFSAERPKGSFSTLEIQRTEQGDSAMYLCASSLGQPTGELFFGEGSRLTVL.

This clone is a singleton in its sample. The V gene is TRBV5-4, the J gene TRBJ2-5; the D is unclear. Between the trimmed V and J ends, which lost 3 bases and 1 base, there was a span of 13 bases. Germline CDR1 SGHNT, CDR2 YYREEE (reference sequence). This CDR3 has 15 residues. The CDR3, as DNA: TGTGCCAGCAGCTCGCAGGAACCAGGCCAAGAGACCCAGTACTTC. Its translation: CASSSQEPGQETQYF. The complete variable domain, with remaining parts taken from reference TRBV5-4 and TRBJ2-5, reads ETGVTQSPTHLIKTRGQQVTLRCSSQSGHNTVSWYQQALGQGPQFIFQYYREEENGRGNFPPRFSGLQFPNYSSELNVNALELDDSALYLCASSSQEPGQETQYFGPGTRLLVL.

The chain uses TRBV6-5 and TRBJ2-7; 10 bases agree with TRBD1. V shed 4 bases and J 6 bases; nucleotides not matched to a gene: 3. This CDR3 spans 13 amino acids. Germline CDR1 and CDR2: MNHEY and SVGAGI. CDR3 sequence reads: CASSFRQGAEQYF. The CDR3 bases are TGTGCCAGCAGTTTTCGACAGGGGGCCGAGCAGTACTTC.

CDR3 sequence reads: CASSTGALDNYGYTF. Here the CDR3 DNA reads TGTGCCAGTAGTACAGGGGCCCTTGATAACTATGGCTACACCTTC. The J gene is TRBJ1-2, the V gene TRBV19; tentatively, D is TRBD1 (6 bases). V was trimmed by 4 bases and J by 1 base, leaving 13 bases between them. This CDR3 has 15 amino acids. Germline CDR1 LNHDA, CDR2 SQIVND (reference sequence).

This chain connects TRBV7-6 to TRBJ2-2; perhaps TRBD1 as D (6 bases). V lost 3 bases to trimming and J lost 2 bases, with 16 bases between them. Germline lookup yields CDR1 SGHVS and CDR2 FNYEAQ. The CDR3 extends over 17 amino acids. CDR3 DNA sequence: TGTGCCAGCAGCTTCCCAGGGACAAGAGGAAACACCGGGGAGCTGTTTTTT. Translation: CASSFPGTRGNTGELFF. Using reference TRBV7-6 and TRBJ2-2 for the parts outside the CDR3, the full variable domain is GAGVSQSPRYKVTKRGQDVALRCDPISGHVSLYWYRQALGQGPEFLTYFNYEAQQDKSGLPNDRFSAERPEGSISTLTIQRTEQRDSAMYRCASSFPGTRGNTGELFFGEGSRLTVL.

The rearrangement links TRBV7-2 to TRBJ2-3, with D unclear. The CDR3 covers 15 residues. V lost 2 bases and J 2 bases, leaving 11 bases between the germline ends. The germline CDR1 and CDR2 sequences are SGHTA and FQGNSA. The chain's CDR3 is CASSLSSSVTDTQYF. In DNA form, the CDR3 reads TGTGCCAGCAGCTTATCTTCTTCGGTCACAGATACGCAGTATTTT.